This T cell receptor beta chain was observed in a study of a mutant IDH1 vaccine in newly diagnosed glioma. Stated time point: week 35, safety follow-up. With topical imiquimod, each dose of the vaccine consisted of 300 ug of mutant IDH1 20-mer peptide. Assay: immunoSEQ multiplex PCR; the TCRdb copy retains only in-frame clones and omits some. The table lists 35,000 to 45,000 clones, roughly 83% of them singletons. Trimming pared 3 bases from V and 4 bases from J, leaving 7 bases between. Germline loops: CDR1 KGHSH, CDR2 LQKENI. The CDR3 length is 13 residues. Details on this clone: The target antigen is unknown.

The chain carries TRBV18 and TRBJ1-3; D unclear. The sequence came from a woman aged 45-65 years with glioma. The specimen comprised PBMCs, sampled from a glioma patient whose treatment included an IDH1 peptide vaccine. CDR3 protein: CASSPKEGNTIYF. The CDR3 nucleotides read TGTGCCAGCTCACCGAAGGAAGGAAACACCATATATTTT. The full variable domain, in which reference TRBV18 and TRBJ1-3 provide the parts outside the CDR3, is NAGVMQNPRHLVRRRGQEARLRCSPMKGHSHVYWYRQLPEEGLKFMVYLQKENIIDESGMPKERFSAEFPKEGPSILRIQQVVRGDSAAYFCASSPKEGNTIYFGEGSWLTVV.